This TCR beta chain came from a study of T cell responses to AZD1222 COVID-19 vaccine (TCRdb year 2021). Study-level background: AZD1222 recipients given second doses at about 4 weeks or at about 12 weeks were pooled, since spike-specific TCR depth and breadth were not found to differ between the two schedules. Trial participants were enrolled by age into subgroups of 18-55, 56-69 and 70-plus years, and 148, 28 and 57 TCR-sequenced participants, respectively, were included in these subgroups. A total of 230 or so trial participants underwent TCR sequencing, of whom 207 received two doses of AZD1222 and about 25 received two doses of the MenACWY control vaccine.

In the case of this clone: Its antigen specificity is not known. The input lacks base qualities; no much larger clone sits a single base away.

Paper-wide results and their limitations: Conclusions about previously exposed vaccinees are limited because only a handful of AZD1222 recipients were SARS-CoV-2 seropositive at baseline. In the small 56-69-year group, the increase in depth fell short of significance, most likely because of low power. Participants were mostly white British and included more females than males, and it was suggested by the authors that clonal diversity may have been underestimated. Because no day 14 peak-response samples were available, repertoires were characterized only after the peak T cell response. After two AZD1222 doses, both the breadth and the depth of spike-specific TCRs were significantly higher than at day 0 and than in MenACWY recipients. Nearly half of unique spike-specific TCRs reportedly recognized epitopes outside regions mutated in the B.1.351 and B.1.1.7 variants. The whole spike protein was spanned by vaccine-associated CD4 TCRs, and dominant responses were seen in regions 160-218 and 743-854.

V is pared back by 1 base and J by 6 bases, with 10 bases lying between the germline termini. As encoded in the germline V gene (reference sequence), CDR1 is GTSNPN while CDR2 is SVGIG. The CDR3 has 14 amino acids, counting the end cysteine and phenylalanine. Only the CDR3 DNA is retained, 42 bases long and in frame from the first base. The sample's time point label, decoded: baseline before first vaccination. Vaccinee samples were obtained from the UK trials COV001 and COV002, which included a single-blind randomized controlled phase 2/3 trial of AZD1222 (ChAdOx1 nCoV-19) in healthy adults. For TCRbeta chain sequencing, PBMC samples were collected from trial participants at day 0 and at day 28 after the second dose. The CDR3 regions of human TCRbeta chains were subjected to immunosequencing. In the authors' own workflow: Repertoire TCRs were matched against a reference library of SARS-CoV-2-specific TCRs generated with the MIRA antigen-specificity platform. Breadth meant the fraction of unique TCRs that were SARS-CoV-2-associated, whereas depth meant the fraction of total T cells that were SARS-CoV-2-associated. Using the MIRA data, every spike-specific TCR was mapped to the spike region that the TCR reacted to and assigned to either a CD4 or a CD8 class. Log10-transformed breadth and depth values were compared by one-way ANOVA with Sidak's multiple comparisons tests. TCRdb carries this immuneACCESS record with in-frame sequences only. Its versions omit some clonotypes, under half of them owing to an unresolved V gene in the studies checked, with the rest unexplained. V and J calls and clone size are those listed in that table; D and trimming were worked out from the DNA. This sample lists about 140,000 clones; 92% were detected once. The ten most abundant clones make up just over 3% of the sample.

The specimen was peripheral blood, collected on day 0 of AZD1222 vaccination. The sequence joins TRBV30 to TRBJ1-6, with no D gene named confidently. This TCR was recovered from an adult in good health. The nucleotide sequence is TGTGCCTGGAGTGAAGGGTTGACTAATTCACCCCTCCACTTT. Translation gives CAWSEGLTNSPLHF.